These 32 T cell receptor beta chains originate from one sample sequenced in a study of identical twins. TCRdb re-called the 5' RACE reads with MiXCR, one entry per CDR3 protein. The data show about 480,000 distinct CDR3 sequences, approximately 15% seen once. These sequences were also reported in another study, on yellow fever vaccine responses in identical twins.

Sequencing used CD4+ T cells sorted from blood. The receptors stem from a young woman in good health.

The chain joins TRBV28 to TRBJ2-1; D unclear. CDR1 and CDR2 (germline): MDHEN, SYDVKM. The CDR3 loop spans 13 amino acids. V shed 6 bases and J shed 0 bases, with 6 bases lying between them. This CDR3 reads CASSVRSYNEQFF. The CDR3 DNA sequence: TGTGCCAGCAGCGTGCGCTCCTACAATGAGCAGTTCTTC.

The rearrangement joins TRBV3-1 to TRBJ2-7; 8 bases line up with TRBD2. V trimming: 3 bases; J trimming: 0 bases; junction bases outside the gene matches: 4. Germline-derived CDR1 and CDR2 are LGHDT and YNNKEL (reference sequence). The CDR3 has 15 amino acids. The CDR3 reads CASSHGGGTSYEQYF. In DNA, the CDR3 is TGTGCCAGCAGCCACGGCGGGGGGACCTCCTACGAGCAGTACTTC.

This clonotype came up a few times. The chain joins TRBV27 to TRBJ2-7; TRBD2 might be the D (6 bases). CDR1 and CDR2 (germline): MNHEY, SMNVEV (reference sequence). V gave up 4 bases and J gave up 2 bases, with 15 bases separating them. CDR3 length: 15 amino acids. CDR3 in amino acids: CASSWTWGGTYEQYF. Written as DNA, the CDR3 is TGTGCCAGCAGTTGGACTTGGGGCGGGACCTACGAGCAGTACTTC.

There are a few counts of this clonotype. The V gene is TRBV5-1, the J gene TRBJ1-5, with TRBD1 matching over 7 bases. This CDR3 comprises 14 residues. Germline trimming cut 4 bases from V and 8 bases from J; bases unmatched to any gene: 9. Germline CDR1 reads SGHRS; CDR2 reads YFSETQ. The CDR3 region has the DNA TGCGCCAGCAGCGCATCTACAGGGGTAGAGCCCCAGCATTTT. Encoded protein: CASSASTGVEPQHF.

This clonotype was detected only once. The gene calls are TRBV3-1 and TRBJ2-1; D may match TRBD1 or TRBD2 (6 bases each). Trimming removed 1 base from V and 3 bases from J, with 10 bases in between. CDR3 length: 15 amino acids. Germline loops: CDR1 LGHDT, CDR2 YNNKEL (reference sequence). For the CDR3, the DNA is TGTGCCAGCAGCCAAGGAGGGGGGATCTACAATGAGCAGTTCTTC. It yields the protein CASSQGGGIYNEQFF.

There are a few counts of this clonotype. The chain links TRBV12-3 or TRBV12-4 to TRBJ2-1; TRBD2 might be the D (5 bases). This CDR3 spans 17 amino acids. The V end lost 2 bases, the J end lost 1 base, and 15 bases lay between the germline ends. DNA of the CDR3: TGTGCCAGCAGTTTAATCGGGGATTTTGGTTCCTACAATGAGCAGTTCTTC. Translated: CASSLIGDFGSYNEQFF.

This sequence joins TRBV29-1 and TRBJ2-7, with D unresolved. Per the germline V gene, CDR1 is SQVTM and CDR2 is ANQGSEA. The CDR3 covers 12 residues. V was cut by 2 bases and J by 6 bases, with 11 bases left in between. DNA for the CDR3: TGCAGCGTTGAAAGGCAGGCTGGCGAGCAGTACTTC. Its protein is CSVERQAGEQYF.

This clonotype was counted only a few times. The CDR3 sequence is CASSFGTGAPGELFF. The CDR3 DNA sequence: TGCGCCAGCAGCTTTGGGACAGGGGCTCCCGGGGAGCTGTTTTTT. This chain joins TRBV5-1 and TRBJ2-2; 10 positions match TRBD1. Germline lookup yields CDR1 SGHRS and CDR2 YFSETQ. V shed 2 bases and J 6 bases; nucleotides not matched to a gene: 4. This CDR3 spans 15 amino acids. Together with reference TRBV5-1 and TRBJ2-2, the CDR3 gives the full variable domain: KAGVTQTPRYLIKTRGQQVTLSCSPISGHRSVSWYQQTPGQGLQFLFEYFSETQRNKGNFPGRFSGRQFSNSRSEMNVSTLELGDSALYLCASSFGTGAPGELFFGEGSRLTVL.

The chain links TRBV23-1 to TRBJ2-7; a weak D match, TRBD2 (5 bases). TRBV23-1 is an ORF, with its function uncertain. The CDR3 extends over 14 amino acids. With 0 bases removed from V and 3 bases from J, the gap between germline ends came to 9 bases. The CDR3 reads CASSQSPGIYEQYF. Here the CDR3 DNA reads TGCGCCAGCAGTCAATCCCCGGGGATCTACGAGCAGTACTTC.

To note about this clonotype: One end of the junction is discordant with germline, which a read error may explain. This chain joins TRBV18 and TRBJ2-7, with a possible D match to TRBD2 (5 bases). This CDR3 region has 16 residues. Germline lookup yields CDR1 KGHSH and CDR2 LQKENI. This CDR3 is CASSPTGISSSYEQYF. In DNA, the CDR3 is TGTGCCAGCTCACCCACCGGGATCTCGTCTTCCTACGAGCAATACTTC.

This clonotype has just a few counts. This chain joins TRBV15 and TRBJ2-1, with 9 bases lining up with TRBD1. V shed 0 bases, J shed 8 bases, and the junction held 8 bases outside the gene matches. From germline, CDR1 is LNHNV and CDR2 YYDKDF (reference sequence). The CDR3 spans 16 residues. The CDR3 loop is CATSRDLTGGRYEQFF. CDR3 nucleotides: TGTGCCACCAGCAGAGATTTGACAGGGGGAAGGTATGAGCAGTTCTTC.

In its sample, this clonotype was seen a few times. The DNA of the CDR3 is TGTGCCAGCAGCGTAGATCCCCGGGGATCATACAATGAGCAGTTCTTC. Its translation is CASSVDPRGSYNEQFF. V usage is TRBV9 and J usage is TRBJ2-1; TRBD2 might be the D (5 bases). Trimming removed 0 bases from V and 4 bases from J, with 14 bases in between. This CDR3 region has 16 residues. The germline CDR1 and CDR2 sequences are SGDLS and YYNGEE.

A few counts support this clonotype. This chain uses TRBV12-3 or TRBV12-4 with TRBJ2-2, with D possibly matching TRBD1 (6 bases). Between the trimmed V and J ends, which lost 5 bases and 4 bases, there was a span of 14 bases. The CDR3 extends over 15 amino acids. The CDR3 region is CASSENRGITGELFF. The DNA of the CDR3 is TGTGCCAGCAGTGAAAATAGGGGGATCACCGGGGAGCTGTTTTTT.

The chain couples TRBV6-2 or TRBV6-3 to TRBJ2-3; D unclear. The V end lost 1 base, the J end lost 2 bases, and 13 bases lay between the germline ends. Per germline, CDR1 MNHEY and CDR2 SVGEGT. The CDR3 is 16 residues long. The CDR3 coding sequence is TGTGCCAGCAGTTACTGGCACTCCTCTCCCACAGATACGCAGTATTTT. This sequence encodes CASSYWHSSPTDTQYF.

There are a few counts of this clonotype. The chain recombines TRBV12-3 or TRBV12-4 with TRBJ2-7, with 8 bases identical to TRBD1. This CDR3 has 16 residues. Trimming cost V 5 bases and J 4 bases; bases outside gene matches: 13. The CDR3 reads CASSGQGRLGRYEQYF. The CDR3 region has the DNA TGTGCCAGCAGTGGACAGGGCCGCCTAGGAAGGTACGAGCAGTACTTC.

This clonotype has only a few counts. The chain links TRBV12-3 or TRBV12-4 to TRBJ1-5; no definite D call. The CDR3 runs to 14 residues. The V and J ends lost 6 bases and 6 bases respectively, with 15 bases between them. The CDR3 nucleotides read TGTGCCAGCAGGCCTAGGGAGATAGGTCAGCCCCAGCATTTT. The encoded protein is CASRPREIGQPQHF.

The chain links TRBV20-1 to TRBJ2-7; 10 bases align to TRBD2. The CDR3 contains 12 residues. Germline V gene data show CDR1 as DFQATT and CDR2 as SNEGSKA (reference sequence). The V and J ends lost 5 bases and 3 bases, in that order; junction bases with no gene match: 1. Here the CDR3 reads CSAVAGGYEQYF. The CDR3 coding sequence is TGCAGTGCTGTAGCGGGGGGCTACGAGCAGTACTTC.

This clonotype was picked up many times. The chain is built from TRBV7-9 and TRBJ1-1, with D unclear. Trimming stripped 4 bases from V and 0 bases from J, with 9 bases between. Looked up from germline, CDR1 is SEHNR and CDR2 is FQNEAQ (reference sequence). The CDR3 is made up of 14 amino acids. In nucleotides, the CDR3 is TGTGCCAGCAGCTCGACCGCTATGAACACTGAAGCTTTCTTT. Its protein is CASSSTAMNTEAFF.

CDR3 residues: CASSSRDRGLGETQYF. CDR3 nucleotide sequence: TGTGCCAGCAGCAGCCGGGACAGGGGGCTGGGGGAGACCCAGTACTTC. V gene TRBV13 combines with J gene TRBJ2-5; 12 bases are shared with TRBD1. V dropped 5 bases and J dropped 5; count of bases not matched to a gene: 9. The CDR3 has 16 amino acids. In germline, CDR1 is PRHDT, CDR2 FYEKMQ (reference sequence).

This clonotype was seen more than once but under ten times. The V and J genes are TRBV5-1 and TRBJ2-5; 7 bases line up with TRBD2. Trimming took 0 bases from V and 5 from J; bases not matched to a gene: 4. The CDR3 has 14 amino acids. Germline CDR1 and CDR2: SGHRS and YFSETQ. In DNA form, the CDR3 reads TGCGCCAGCAGCTTGGTCGGTAGCGGGGAGACCCAGTACTTC. Translated, it gives CASSLVGSGETQYF.

This clonotype was seen a handful of times. The V and J genes are TRBV7-9 and TRBJ2-7, with 8 bases fitting TRBD2. V trimming: 5 bases; J trimming: 5 bases; junction bases outside the gene matches: 8. Germline V gives CDR1 SEHNR, CDR2 FQNEAQ (reference sequence). This CDR3 contains 14 residues. The CDR3 DNA reads TGTGCCAGCAGCGGTGGTAGCGGGAACCACGAGCAGTACTTC. This sequence encodes CASSGGSGNHEQYF.

The V call is TRBV27, the J call TRBJ2-7; TRBD2 matches 12 bases. Germline V CDR1 and CDR2: MNHEY, SMNVEV (reference sequence). The CDR3 extends over 18 amino acids. Losses at the gene ends were 5 bases for V and 7 bases for J; bases not matched to a gene: 18. DNA for the CDR3: TGTGCCAGCAGTCCGAGGACTAGCGGGATTTACACTAGGGGGGAGCAGTACTTC. Translation gives CASSPRTSGIYTRGEQYF.

A few counts support this clonotype. This chain links TRBV3-1 with TRBJ2-1, with D perhaps matching TRBD1 or TRBD2 (5 bases each). This CDR3 region has 12 residues. V was trimmed by 1 base and J by 13 bases, leaving 11 bases between them. The V gene's germline CDR1 is LGHDT and CDR2 YNNKEL (reference sequence). The CDR3 loop is CASSQGGVPQFF. The CDR3 DNA is TGTGCCAGCAGCCAAGGAGGGGTCCCTCAGTTCTTC.

This clonotype was detected only a few times. The chain recombines TRBV27 with TRBJ1-1, with 7 bases aligning to TRBD1. The V segment lost 6 bases and the J segment 1 base; nucleotides outside the gene matches: 5. Germline V gives CDR1 MNHEY, CDR2 SMNVEV (reference sequence). CDR3 size: 14 residues. The CDR3: CASRRQGGNTEAFF. The CDR3 nucleotides read TGTGCCAGCAGGAGACAGGGCGGGAACACTGAAGCTTTCTTT.

This rearrangement joins TRBV5-1 to TRBJ2-1, with TRBD2 matching 8 bases. J gave up 7 bases and V 3 bases, and 6 bases lay outside the gene matches. Germline CDR1 SGHRS, CDR2 YFSETQ. CDR3 length: 14 residues. The CDR3 nucleotides are TGCGCCAGCAGCTCCGGAGGCGGGGGGAATGAGCAGTTCTTC. As protein: CASSSGGGGNEQFF.

The chain is built from TRBV9 and TRBJ2-1; 8 bases map to TRBD1. The CDR3 length is 14 residues. J lost 6 bases, V lost 2 bases, and 4 bases had no gene match. Per germline, CDR1 SGDLS and CDR2 YYNGEE. CDR3 in DNA: TGTGCCAGCAGCGTCGGACAGGGAGTCAATGAGCAGTTCTTC. Protein product: CASSVGQGVNEQFF.

This clonotype occurred many times. This chain links TRBV20-1 with TRBJ2-3, with 8 bases that match TRBD2. The CDR3 spans 15 residues. Germline V lookup: CDR1 DFQATT, CDR2 SNEGSKA (reference sequence). With 3 bases clipped from V and 2 bases from J, the junction kept 7 bases outside the gene matches. CDR3 amino acids: CSASSPGLDTDTQYF. In DNA, the CDR3 is TGCAGTGCTAGTTCACCGGGACTAGACACAGATACGCAGTATTTT.

There are many counts of this clonotype. V gene TRBV7-9 combines with J gene TRBJ1-1; maybe TRBD1 (5 bases). V was shortened by 1 base and J by 6 bases, with 18 bases between the two germline ends. The CDR3 is made up of 16 amino acids. Germline CDR1 reads SEHNR; CDR2 reads FQNEAQ (reference sequence). The CDR3 protein is CASSLGTGRGGAEAFF. CDR3 in DNA: TGTGCCAGCAGCTTAGGAACAGGTCGGGGAGGAGCTGAAGCTTTCTTT.

This clonotype came up a few times. The chain has TRBV20-1 and TRBJ2-2, with D unclear. This CDR3 has 13 amino acids. The germline V gene has CDR1 DFQATT and CDR2 SNEGSKA (reference sequence). The V end was cut by 2 bases, the J end by 6 bases, with 10 bases between. The CDR3 is CSARPTFSGELFF. The CDR3 nucleotides read TGCAGTGCTAGACCGACTTTTTCCGGGGAGCTGTTTTTT.

This clonotype was seen a few times. V usage is TRBV27 and J usage is TRBJ2-7; D is perhaps TRBD1 (6 bases). V was trimmed by 8 bases and J by 5 bases, leaving 16 bases between them. Germline V CDR1 and CDR2: MNHEY, SMNVEV (reference sequence). The CDR3 totals 13 residues. CDR3 in DNA: TGTGCCAGCCCTGGGGGCAGGATCAACGAGCAGTACTTC. As protein: CASPGGRINEQYF.

This clonotype occurred a few times. This chain links TRBV20-1 with TRBJ1-6; 9 bases match TRBD1. The J segment lost 7 bases and the V segment lost 6 bases, leaving 1 base of the junction unmatched. Germline V gives CDR1 DFQATT, CDR2 SNEGSKA (reference sequence). The CDR3 extends over 12 amino acids. In DNA, the CDR3 is TGCAGTGCGGGACAGGGAAATTCACCCCTCCACTTT. Protein: CSAGQGNSPLHF.

This clonotype was counted only a few times. The CDR3 DNA reads as TGTGCCAGCAGCTTAGTCGTAGGGTGGGACGAGCAGTACTTC. The encoded protein is CASSLVVGWDEQYF. The chain recombines TRBV7-2 with TRBJ2-7, with no clear D. Trimming cost V 1 base and J 5 bases, with 12 bases left between them. Germline V gives CDR1 SGHTA, CDR2 FQGNSA. The CDR3 is 14 residues long.